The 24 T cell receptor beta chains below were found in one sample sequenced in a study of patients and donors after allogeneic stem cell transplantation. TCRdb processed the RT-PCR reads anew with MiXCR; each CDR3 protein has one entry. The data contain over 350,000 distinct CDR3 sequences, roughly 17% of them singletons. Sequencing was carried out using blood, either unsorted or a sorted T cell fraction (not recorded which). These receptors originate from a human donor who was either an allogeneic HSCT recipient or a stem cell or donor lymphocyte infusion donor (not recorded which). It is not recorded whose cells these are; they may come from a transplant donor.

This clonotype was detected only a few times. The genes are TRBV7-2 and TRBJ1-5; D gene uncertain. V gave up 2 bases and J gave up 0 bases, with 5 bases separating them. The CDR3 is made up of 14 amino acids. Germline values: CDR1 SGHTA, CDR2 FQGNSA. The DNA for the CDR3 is TGTGCCAGCAGCTTATTGGATAGCAATCAGCCCCAGCATTTT. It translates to CASSLLDSNQPQHF.

The CDR3 is CASSEDRIGYTF. As DNA, the CDR3 is TGTGCCAGCAGTGAGGACAGGATCGGCTACACCTTC. The chain links TRBV12-3 or TRBV12-4 to TRBJ1-2; TRBD1 aligns across 7 bases. V was pared by 5 bases and J by 8 bases, with 5 bases of the junction left unmatched. CDR3 length: 12 residues.

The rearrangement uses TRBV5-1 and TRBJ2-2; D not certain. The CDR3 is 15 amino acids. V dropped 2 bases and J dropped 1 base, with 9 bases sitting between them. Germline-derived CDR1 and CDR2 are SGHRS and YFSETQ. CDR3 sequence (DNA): TGCGCCAGCAGCTTTCGCATTCTGAACACCGGGGAGCTGTTTTTT. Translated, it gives CASSFRILNTGELFF.

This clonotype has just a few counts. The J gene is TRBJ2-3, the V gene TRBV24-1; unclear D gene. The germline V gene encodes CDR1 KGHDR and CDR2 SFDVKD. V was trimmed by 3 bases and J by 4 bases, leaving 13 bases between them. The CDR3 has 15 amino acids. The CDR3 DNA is TGTGCCACCAGTGATAAAAGACTCTCCGCAGATACGCAGTATTTT. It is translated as CATSDKRLSADTQYF.

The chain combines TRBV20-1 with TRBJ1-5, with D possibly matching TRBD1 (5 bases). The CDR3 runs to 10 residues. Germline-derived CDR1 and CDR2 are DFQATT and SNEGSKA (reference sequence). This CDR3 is CRGVGQPQHF. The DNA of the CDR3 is TGCAGAGGGGTAGGTCAGCCCCAGCATTTT.

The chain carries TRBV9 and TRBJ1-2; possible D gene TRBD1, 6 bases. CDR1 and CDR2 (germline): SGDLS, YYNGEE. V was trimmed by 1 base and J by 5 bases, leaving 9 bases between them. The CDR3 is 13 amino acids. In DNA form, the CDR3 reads TGTGCCAGCAGCGTATCCGGGACATATGGCTACACCTTC. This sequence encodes CASSVSGTYGYTF. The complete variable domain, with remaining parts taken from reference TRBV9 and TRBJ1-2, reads DSGVTQTPKHLITATGQRVTLRCSPRSGDLSVYWYQQSLDQGLQFLIQYYNGEERAKGNILERFSAQQFPDLHSELNLSSLELGDSALYFCASSVSGTYGYTFGSGTRLTVV.

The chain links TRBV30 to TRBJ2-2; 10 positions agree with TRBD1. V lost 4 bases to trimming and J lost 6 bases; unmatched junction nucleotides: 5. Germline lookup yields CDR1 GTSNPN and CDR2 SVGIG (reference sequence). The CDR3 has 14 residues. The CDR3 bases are TGTGCCTGGACGACAGGGGGCTGGGCCGGGGAGCTGTTTTTT. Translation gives CAWTTGGWAGELFF.

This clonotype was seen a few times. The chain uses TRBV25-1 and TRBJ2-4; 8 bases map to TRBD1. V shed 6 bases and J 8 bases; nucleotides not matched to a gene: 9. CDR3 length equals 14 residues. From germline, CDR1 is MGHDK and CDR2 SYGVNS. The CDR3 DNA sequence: TGTGCCAGCAGCGACGGACAGGGACGGGACATTCAGTACTTC. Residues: CASSDGQGRDIQYF. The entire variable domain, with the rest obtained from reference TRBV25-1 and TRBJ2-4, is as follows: EADIYQTPRYLVIGTGKKITLECSQTMGHDKMYWYQQDPGMELHLIHYSYGVNSTEKGDLSSESTVSRIRTEHFPLTLESARPSHTSQYLCASSDGQGRDIQYFGAGTRLSVL.

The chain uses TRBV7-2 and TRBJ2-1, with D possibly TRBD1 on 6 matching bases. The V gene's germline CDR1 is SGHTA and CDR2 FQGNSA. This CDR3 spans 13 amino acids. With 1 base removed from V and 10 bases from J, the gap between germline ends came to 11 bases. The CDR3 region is CASSLDRVREQFF. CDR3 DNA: TGTGCCAGCAGCTTAGACAGGGTTCGCGAGCAGTTCTTC. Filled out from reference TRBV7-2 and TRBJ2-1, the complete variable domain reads GAGVSQSPSNKVTEKGKDVELRCDPISGHTALYWYRQSLGQGLEFLIYFQGNSAPDKSGLPSDRFSAERTGGSVSTLTIQRTQQEDSAVYLCASSLDRVREQFFGPGTRLTVL.

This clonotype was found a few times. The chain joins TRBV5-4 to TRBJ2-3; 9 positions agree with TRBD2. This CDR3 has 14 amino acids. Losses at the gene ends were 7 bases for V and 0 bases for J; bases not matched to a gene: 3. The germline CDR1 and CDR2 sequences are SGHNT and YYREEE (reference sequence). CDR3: CASGREGSTDTQYF. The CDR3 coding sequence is TGTGCCAGCGGGCGGGAGGGGAGCACAGATACGCAGTATTTT.

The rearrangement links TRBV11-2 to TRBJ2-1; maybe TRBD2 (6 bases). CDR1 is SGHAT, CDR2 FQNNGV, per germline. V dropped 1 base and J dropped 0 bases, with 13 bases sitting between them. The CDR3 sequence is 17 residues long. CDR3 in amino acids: CASSLVASVASYNEQFF. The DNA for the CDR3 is TGTGCCAGCAGCTTAGTAGCTAGCGTCGCCTCCTACAATGAGCAGTTCTTC.

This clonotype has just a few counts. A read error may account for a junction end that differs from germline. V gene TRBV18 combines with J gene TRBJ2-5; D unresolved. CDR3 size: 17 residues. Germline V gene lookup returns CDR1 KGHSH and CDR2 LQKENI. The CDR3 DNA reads TGTGCCAGCTCCCCACTCAAGACCGGTATCCTCCAAGAGACCCAGTACTTC. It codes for CASSPLKTGILQETQYF. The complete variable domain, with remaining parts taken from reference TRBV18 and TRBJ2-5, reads NAGVMQNPRHLVRRRGQEARLRCSPMKGHSHVYWYRQLPEEGLKFMVYLQKENIIDESGMPKERFSAEFPKEGPSILRIQQVVRGDSAAYFCASSPLKTGILQETQYFGPGTRLLVL.

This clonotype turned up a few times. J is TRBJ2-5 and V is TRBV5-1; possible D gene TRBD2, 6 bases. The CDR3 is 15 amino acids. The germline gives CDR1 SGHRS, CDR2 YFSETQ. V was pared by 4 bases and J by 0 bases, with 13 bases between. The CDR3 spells CASSPFGGYQETQYF. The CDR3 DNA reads TGCGCCAGCAGCCCTTTTGGGGGGTACCAAGAGACCCAGTACTTC.

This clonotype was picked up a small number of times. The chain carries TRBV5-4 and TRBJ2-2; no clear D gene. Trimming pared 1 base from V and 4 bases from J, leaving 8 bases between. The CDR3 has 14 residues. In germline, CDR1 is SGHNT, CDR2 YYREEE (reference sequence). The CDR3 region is CASSLKGLTGELFF. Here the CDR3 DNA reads TGTGCCAGCAGCTTGAAAGGCCTCACCGGGGAGCTGTTTTTT.

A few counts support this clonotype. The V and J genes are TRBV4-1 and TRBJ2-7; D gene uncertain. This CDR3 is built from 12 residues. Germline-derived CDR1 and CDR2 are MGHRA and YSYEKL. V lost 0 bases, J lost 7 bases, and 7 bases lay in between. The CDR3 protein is CASSQDPWEQYF. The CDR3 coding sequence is TGCGCCAGCAGCCAAGATCCTTGGGAGCAGTACTTC.

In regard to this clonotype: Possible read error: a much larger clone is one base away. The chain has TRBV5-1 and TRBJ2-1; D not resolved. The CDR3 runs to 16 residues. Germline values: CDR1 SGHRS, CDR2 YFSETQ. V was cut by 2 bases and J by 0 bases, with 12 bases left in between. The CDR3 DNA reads TGCGCCAGCAGCTTTGCGGAGTCAACCTCCTACAATGAGCAGTTCTTC. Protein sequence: CASSFAESTSYNEQFF.

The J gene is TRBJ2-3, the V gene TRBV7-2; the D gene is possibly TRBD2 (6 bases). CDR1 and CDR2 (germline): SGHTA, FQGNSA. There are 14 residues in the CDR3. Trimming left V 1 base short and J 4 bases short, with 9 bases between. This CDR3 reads CASSLVASADTQYF. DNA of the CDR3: TGTGCCAGCAGCTTAGTAGCTAGCGCAGATACGCAGTATTTT.

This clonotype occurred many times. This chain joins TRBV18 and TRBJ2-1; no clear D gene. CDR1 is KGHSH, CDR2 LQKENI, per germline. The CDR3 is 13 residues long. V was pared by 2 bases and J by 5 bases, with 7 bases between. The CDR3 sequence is CASSPGSDNEQFF. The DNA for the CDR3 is TGTGCCAGCTCACCAGGTTCCGACAATGAGCAGTTCTTC.

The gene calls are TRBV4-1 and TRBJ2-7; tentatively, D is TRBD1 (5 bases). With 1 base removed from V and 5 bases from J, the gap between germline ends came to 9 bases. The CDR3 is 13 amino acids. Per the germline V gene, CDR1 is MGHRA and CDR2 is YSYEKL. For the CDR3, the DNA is TGCGCCAGCAGCCAAGGGACACCGAACGAGCAGTACTTC. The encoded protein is CASSQGTPNEQYF.

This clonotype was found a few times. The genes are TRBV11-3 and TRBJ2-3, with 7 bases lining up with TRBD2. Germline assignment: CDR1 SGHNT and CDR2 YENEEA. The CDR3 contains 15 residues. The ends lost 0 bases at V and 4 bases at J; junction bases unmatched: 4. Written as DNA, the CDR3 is TGTGCCAGCAGCTTAGAGGGCGGGAGACCAGATACGCAGTATTTT. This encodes CASSLEGGRPDTQYF.

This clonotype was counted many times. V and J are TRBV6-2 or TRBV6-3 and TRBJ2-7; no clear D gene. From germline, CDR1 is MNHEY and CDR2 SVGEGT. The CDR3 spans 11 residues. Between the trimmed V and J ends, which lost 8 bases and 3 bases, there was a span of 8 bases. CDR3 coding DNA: TGTGCCAGCGGGCAGATCTACGAGCAGTACTTC. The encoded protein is CASGQIYEQYF.

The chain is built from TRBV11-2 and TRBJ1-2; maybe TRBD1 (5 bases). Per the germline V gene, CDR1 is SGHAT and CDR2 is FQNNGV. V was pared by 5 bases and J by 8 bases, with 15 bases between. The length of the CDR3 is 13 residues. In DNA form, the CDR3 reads TGTGCCAGCAGCGTCCGTGGGGGATCCGGCTACACCTTC. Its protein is CASSVRGGSGYTF.

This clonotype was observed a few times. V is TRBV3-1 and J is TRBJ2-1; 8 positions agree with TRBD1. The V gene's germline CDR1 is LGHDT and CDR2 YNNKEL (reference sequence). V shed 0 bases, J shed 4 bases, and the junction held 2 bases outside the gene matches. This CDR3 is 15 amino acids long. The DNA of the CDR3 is TGTGCCAGCAGCCAAGATCGACAGGGGTACAATGAGCAGTTCTTC. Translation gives CASSQDRQGYNEQFF.

The CDR3 sequence: CASSQDPWTGGGNSYEQYF. The DNA for the CDR3 is TGTGCCAGCAGCCAAGATCCGTGGACAGGGGGCGGAAACTCCTACGAGCAGTACTTC. The genes are TRBV3-1 and TRBJ2-7; 11 nucleotides align to TRBD1. The CDR3 is 19 amino acids. CDR1 and CDR2 (germline): LGHDT, YNNKEL (reference sequence). The J segment lost 0 bases and the V segment lost 0 bases, leaving 10 bases of the junction unmatched.